This TCR beta chain was recorded in a study of blood T cell repertoires in COVID-19. The overall study: Donors in the United States, Italy and Spain gave samples during acute or convalescent COVID-19. T cells, B-cell-depleted T cells, or PBMCs supplied cDNA or gDNA.

Ages ranged from about 18 to 89 years, with residence in around 24 US areas. This clone was seen more than once but under ten times. CDR1 and CDR2 (germline): SEHNR, FQNEAQ (reference sequence). V trimming: 5 bases; J trimming: 5 bases; junction bases outside the gene matches: 7. There are 15 residues in the CDR3. Generated by immunoSEQ multiplex PCR, the TCRdb table keeps only in-frame clones and is missing some. The repertoire holds 340,000 or so clones, with around 86% as singletons. Sequencing input: PBMCs or T cells enriched from blood (not recorded which). The receptor's source is a woman aged 40 to 49 with acute COVID-19. The V and J genes are TRBV7-9 and TRBJ2-3, with TRBD2 identical over 10 bases. The CDR3 spells CASSLSGGAQDTQYF. DNA for the CDR3: TGTGCCAGCAGCCTAAGCGGGGGGGCGCAAGATACGCAGTATTTT.